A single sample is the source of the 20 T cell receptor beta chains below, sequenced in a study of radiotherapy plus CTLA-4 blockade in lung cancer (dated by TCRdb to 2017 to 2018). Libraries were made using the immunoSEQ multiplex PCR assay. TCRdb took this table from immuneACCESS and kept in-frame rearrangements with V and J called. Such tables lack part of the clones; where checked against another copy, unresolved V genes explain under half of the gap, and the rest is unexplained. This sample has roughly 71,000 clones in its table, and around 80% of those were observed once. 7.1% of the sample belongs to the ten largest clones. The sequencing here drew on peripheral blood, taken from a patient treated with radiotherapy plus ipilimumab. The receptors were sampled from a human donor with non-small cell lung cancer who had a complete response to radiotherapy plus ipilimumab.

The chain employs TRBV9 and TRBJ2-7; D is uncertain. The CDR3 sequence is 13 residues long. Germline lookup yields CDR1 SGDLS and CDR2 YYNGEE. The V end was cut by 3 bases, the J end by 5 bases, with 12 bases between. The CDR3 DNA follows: TGTGCCAGCAGCGCCCGGACCCTCCACGAGCAGTACGTC. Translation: CASSARTLHEQYV.

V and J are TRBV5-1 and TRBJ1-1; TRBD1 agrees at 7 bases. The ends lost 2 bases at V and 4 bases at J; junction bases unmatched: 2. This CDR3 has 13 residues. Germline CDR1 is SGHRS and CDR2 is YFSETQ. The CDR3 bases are TGCGCCAGCAGCTTTGACAGGGCCACTGAAGCTTTCTTT. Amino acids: CASSFDRATEAFF. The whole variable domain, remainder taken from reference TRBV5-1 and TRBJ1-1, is KAGVTQTPRYLIKTRGQQVTLSCSPISGHRSVSWYQQTPGQGLQFLFEYFSETQRNKGNFPGRFSGRQFSNSRSEMNVSTLELGDSALYLCASSFDRATEAFFGQGTRLTVV.

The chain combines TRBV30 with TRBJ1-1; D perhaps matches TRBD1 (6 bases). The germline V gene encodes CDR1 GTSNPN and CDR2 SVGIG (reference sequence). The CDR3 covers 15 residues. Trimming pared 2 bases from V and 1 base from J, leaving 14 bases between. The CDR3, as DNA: TGTGCCTGGAGTCTTCCGGGACACTCGAACACTGAAGCTTTCTTT. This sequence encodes CAWSLPGHSNTEAFF.

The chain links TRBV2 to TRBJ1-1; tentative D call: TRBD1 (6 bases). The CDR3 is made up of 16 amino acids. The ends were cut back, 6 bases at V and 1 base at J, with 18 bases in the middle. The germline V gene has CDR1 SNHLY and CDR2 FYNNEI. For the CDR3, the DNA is TGTGCCAGCAGGGTCAGACAGGAGGGGTGGAACACTGAAGCTTTCTTT. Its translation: CASRVRQEGWNTEAFF.

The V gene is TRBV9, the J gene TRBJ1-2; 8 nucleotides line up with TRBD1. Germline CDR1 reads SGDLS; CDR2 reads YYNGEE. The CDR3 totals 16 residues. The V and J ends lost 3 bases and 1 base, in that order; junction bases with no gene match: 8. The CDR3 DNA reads TGTGCCAGCAGCGCCTGGACAGGGACGATTAACTATGGCTACACCTTC. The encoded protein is CASSAWTGTINYGYTF. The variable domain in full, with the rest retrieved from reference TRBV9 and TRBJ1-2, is DSGVTQTPKHLITATGQRVTLRCSPRSGDLSVYWYQQSLDQGLQFLIQYYNGEERAKGNILERFSAQQFPDLHSELNLSSLELGDSALYFCASSAWTGTINYGYTFGSGTRLTVV.

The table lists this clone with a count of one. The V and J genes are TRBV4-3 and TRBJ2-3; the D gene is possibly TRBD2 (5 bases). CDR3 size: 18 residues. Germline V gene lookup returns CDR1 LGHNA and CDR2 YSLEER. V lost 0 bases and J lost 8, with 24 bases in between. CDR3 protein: CASSQEPPTRRAGVTQYF. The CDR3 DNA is TGCGCCAGCAGCCAAGAACCCCCAACACGGCGGGCCGGGGTTACGCAGTATTTT.

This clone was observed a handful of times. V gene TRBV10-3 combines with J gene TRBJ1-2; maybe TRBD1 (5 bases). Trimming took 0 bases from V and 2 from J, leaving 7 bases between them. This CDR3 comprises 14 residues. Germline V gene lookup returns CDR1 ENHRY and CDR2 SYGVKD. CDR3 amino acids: CAISESRVNYGYTF. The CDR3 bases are TGTGCCATCAGTGAGTCCAGGGTGAACTATGGCTACACCTTC.

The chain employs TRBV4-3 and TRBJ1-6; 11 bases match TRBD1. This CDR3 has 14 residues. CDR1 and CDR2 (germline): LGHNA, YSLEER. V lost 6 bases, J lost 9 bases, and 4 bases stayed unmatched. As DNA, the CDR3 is TGCGCCAGCAGTACCGGGACAGGGGGTTCACCCCTCCACTTT. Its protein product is CASSTGTGGSPLHF.

DNA for the CDR3: TGTGCCATCAGGGGCGTGGACACTGAAGCTTTCTTT. Translation gives CAIRGVDTEAFF. J is TRBJ1-1 and V is TRBV10-3, with D hard to call. This CDR3 is 12 amino acids long. Looked up from germline, CDR1 is ENHRY and CDR2 is SYGVKD. V was trimmed by 6 bases and J by 3 bases, leaving 8 bases between them.

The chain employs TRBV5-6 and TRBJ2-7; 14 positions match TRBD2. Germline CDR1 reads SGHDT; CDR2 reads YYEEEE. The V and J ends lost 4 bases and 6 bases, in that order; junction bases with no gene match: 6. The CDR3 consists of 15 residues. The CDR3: CASSRGLAGDVEQYV. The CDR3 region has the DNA TGTGCCAGCAGCAGGGGACTAGCGGGAGACGTCGAGCAGTACGTC.

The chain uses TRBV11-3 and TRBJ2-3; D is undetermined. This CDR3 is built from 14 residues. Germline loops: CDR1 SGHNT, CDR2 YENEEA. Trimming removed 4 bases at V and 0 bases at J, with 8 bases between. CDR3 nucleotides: TGTGCCAGCAGCTACGATCTCAGCACAGATACGCAGTATTTT. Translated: CASSYDLSTDTQYF.

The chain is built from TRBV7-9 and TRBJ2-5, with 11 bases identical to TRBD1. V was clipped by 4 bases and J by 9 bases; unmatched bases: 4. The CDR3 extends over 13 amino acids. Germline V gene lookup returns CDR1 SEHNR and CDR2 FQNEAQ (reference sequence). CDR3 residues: CASSSPGQGAQYF. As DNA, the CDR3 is TGTGCCAGCAGCTCCCCGGGACAGGGGGCCCAGTACTTC.

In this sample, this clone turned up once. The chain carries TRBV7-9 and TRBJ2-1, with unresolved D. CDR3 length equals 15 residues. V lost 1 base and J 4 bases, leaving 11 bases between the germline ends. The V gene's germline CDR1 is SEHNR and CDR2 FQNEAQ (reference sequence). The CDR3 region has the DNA TGTGCCAGCAGCTTAGGCTCAATTGGATACAATGAGCAGTTCTTC. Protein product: CASSLGSIGYNEQFF.

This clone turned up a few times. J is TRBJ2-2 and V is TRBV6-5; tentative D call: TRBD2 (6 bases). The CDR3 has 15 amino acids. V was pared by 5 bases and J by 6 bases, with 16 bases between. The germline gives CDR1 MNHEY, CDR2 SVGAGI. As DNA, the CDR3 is TGTGCCAGCAGTCCCGGGACGGCGGGACCCGGGGAGCTGTTTTTT. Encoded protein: CASSPGTAGPGELFF.

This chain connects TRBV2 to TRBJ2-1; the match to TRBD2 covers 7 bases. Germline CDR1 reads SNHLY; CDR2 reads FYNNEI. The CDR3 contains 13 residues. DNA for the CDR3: TGTGCTTCAAGTTGGGGACTACGCAATGAGCAGTTCTTC. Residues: CASSWGLRNEQFF.

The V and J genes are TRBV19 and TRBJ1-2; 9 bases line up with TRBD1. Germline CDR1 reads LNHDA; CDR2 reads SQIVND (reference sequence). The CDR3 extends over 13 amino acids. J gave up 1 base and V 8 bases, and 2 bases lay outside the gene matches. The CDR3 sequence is CASWDRDNYGYTF. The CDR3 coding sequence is TGTGCCAGTTGGGACAGGGATAACTATGGCTACACCTTC.

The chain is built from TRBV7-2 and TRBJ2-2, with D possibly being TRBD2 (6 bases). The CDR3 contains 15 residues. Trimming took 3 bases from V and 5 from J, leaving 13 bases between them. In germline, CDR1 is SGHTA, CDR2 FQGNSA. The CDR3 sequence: CASSFSRGGTGELFF. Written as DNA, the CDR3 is TGTGCCAGCAGCTTTTCGCGGGGTGGAACCGGGGAGCTGTTTTTT.

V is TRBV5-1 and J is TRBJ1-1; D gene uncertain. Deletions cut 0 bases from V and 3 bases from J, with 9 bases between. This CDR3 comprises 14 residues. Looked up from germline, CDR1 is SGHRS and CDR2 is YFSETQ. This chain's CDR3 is CASSLDPGDTEAFF. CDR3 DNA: TGCGCCAGCAGCTTGGATCCCGGTGACACTGAAGCTTTCTTT.

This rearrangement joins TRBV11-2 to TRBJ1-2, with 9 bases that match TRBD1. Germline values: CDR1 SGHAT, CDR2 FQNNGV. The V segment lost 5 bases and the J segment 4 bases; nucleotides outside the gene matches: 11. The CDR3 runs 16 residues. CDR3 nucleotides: TGTGCCAGCAGCCCCCGACCGGGACAGGGCCTCTATGGCTACACCTTC. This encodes CASSPRPGQGLYGYTF.

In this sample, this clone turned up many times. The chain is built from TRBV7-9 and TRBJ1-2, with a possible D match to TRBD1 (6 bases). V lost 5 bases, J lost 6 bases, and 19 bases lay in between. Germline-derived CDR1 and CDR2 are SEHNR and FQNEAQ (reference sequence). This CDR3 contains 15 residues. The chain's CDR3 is CASSPRGGGGDGYTF. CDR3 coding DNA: TGTGCCAGCAGCCCCCGTGGAGGGGGTGGTGATGGCTACACCTTC.